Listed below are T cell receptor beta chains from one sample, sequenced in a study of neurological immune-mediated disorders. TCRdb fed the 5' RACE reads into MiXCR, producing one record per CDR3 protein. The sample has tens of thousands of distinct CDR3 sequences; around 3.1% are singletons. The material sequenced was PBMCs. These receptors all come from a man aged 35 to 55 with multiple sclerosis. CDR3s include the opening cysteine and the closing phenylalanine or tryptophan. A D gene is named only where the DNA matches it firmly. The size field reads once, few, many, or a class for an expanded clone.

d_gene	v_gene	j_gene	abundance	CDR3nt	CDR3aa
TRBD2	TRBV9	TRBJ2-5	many	TGTGCCAGCAGCGTAGCCAGCGGGGGGCGAGAGACCCAGTACTTC	CASSVASGGRETQYF
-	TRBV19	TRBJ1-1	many	TGTGCCACCCGGGGGGGGCCCACTGAAGCTTTCTTT	CATRGGPTEAFF
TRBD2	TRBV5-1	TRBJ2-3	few	TGCGCCAGCAGCTTGGGGGTTAGCGGGGTCGCAGATACGCAGTATTTT	CASSLGVSGVADTQYF
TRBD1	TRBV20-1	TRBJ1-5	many	TGCAGTGCTCAGGGACAGTCTAATCAGCCCCAGAATTTT	CSAQGQSNQPQNF
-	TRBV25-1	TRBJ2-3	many	TGTGCCAGCAGTGAATCCCAGGCCAGCCCGGGTGGCACAGATACGCAGTATTTT	CASSESQASPGGTDTQYF
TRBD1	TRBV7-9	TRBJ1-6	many	TGTGCCAGCAGCTTGGGGCTGACAGGGGGCCGCTCCTATAATTCACCCCTCAACTTT	CASSLGLTGGRSYNSPLNF
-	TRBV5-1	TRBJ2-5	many	TGCGCCAGCAGCCCACGACAGGACAAGCAAGAGACCCAGTACTTC	CASSPRQDKQETQYF
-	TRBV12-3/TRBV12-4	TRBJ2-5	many	TGTGCCAGCAGTTCCAACCCCTTATTTGGGGAGACCCAGTACTTC	CASSSNPLFGETQYF
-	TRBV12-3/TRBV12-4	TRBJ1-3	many	TGTGCCAGCAGTTTATACCGGTCCCCTGGAAACACCATATATTTT	CASSLYRSPGNTIYF
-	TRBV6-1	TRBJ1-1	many	TGTGCCAGCATCAAGGGGCCCCGGGAAGCTTTCTTT	CASIKGPREAFF
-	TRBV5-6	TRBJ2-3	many	TGTGCCAGCAGCGTTGATACGCAGTATTTT	CASSVDTQYF
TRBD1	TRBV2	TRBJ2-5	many	TGTGCCAGCAGACTAGAGGGACAGGGATCAGAGACCCAGTACTTC	CASRLEGQGSETQYF
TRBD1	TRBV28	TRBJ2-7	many	TGTGCCAGCAGTAGTCAAGGACAGGGGGCGAGTGTCTACGAGCAGTACTTC	CASSSQGQGASVYEQYF